The clone carrying this T cell receptor (beta chain) was observed a few times. CD8+CD4-CCR7+CD45RA+ cells were sorted as naive CD8 T cells. CDR3 size: 15 residues. V lost 6 bases and J lost 0, with 12 bases in between. Germline V gene sequence: CDR1 MNHEY, CDR2 SVGAGI. The data stem from a study of molecular identifiers for immune sequencing clone quantification. About the research overall: Replicates partitioned RNA from approximately 20,000 or 100,000 naive CD8 cells into five parts, sequencing four.

From the PCR reads, TCRdb called clonotypes with MiXCR, one entry per CDR3 protein. This sample yields more than 450,000 distinct CDR3 sequences, of which about 25% are seen a single time; approximately 0.76% belongs to the top ten. Sequencing was done on a sample of naive CD8+ T cells from blood, with Jurkat cell RNA spiked in. Documented subset: FACS-sorted CD8+CD4-CCR7+CD45RA+ naive T cells. V usage is TRBV6-5 and J usage is TRBJ1-5; D is uncertain. This clonotype was obtained from a human donor in good health. Some libraries in this study had Jurkat cell RNA spiked in. The CDR3 protein is CASRMGVYSNQPQHF. DNA of the CDR3: TGTGCCAGCAGGATGGGAGTTTATAGCAATCAGCCCCAGCATTTT.